Presented here are 3 T cell receptor beta chains from one specimen sequenced in a study of blood T cell repertoires in COVID-19. Profiling relied on immunoSEQ multiplex PCR, and the TCRdb table lists in-frame clones only, not all of them. The table lists under 200,000 clones, approximately 92% of them singletons. Sequenced material: peripheral blood. These receptor sequences come from a man over 45 with acute or convalescent COVID-19.

This chain joins TRBV6-1 and TRBJ1-5; perhaps TRBD1 as D (5 bases). The CDR3 is 15 amino acids. V gave up 2 bases and J gave up 2 bases, with 10 bases separating them. In germline, CDR1 is MNHNS, CDR2 SASEGT. This CDR3 reads CASSEQGGGNQPQHF. CDR3 DNA: TGTGCCAGCAGTGAACAGGGAGGGGGCAATCAGCCCCAGCATTTT.

The chain is built from TRBV18 and TRBJ2-7, with TRBD2 identical over 10 bases. This CDR3 has 15 amino acids. CDR1 is KGHSH, CDR2 LQKENI, per germline. The V and J ends lost 0 bases and 7 bases, in that order; junction bases with no gene match: 6. Written as DNA, the CDR3 is TGTGCCAGCTCACCACCCGCTAGCGGGAGTAATGAGCAGTACTTC. Translating gives CASSPPASGSNEQYF. Complete variable domain (other parts from reference TRBV18 and TRBJ2-7): NAGVMQNPRHLVRRRGQEARLRCSPMKGHSHVYWYRQLPEEGLKFMVYLQKENIIDESGMPKERFSAEFPKEGPSILRIQQVVRGDSAAYFCASSPPASGSNEQYFGPGTRLTVT.

The CDR3 region has the DNA TGTGCCAGCAGCGCCCGACAGGGGGAGACGCAGTATTTT. Translated: CASSARQGETQYF. The chain joins TRBV7-3 to TRBJ2-3, with 9 bases fitting TRBD1. From germline, CDR1 is SGHTA and CDR2 FQGTGA. The CDR3 is 13 residues long. With 5 bases clipped from V and 9 bases from J, the junction kept 6 bases outside the gene matches.